Each of the 8 T cell receptor beta chains below was sequenced from the same sample in a study of OX40 agonist ivuxolimab in advanced cancers. Only in-frame clones appear in the TCRdb table, and some are missing; sequencing was by immunoSEQ multiplex PCR. The table shows tens of thousands of clones, with around 88% occurring only once. Sequences were derived from CD4+ or CD8+ T cells sorted from blood, sampled in a trial of the OX40 agonist ivuxolimab. Every receptor here comes from an adult with an advanced solid tumor such as melanoma, head and neck, liver or kidney cancer.

The V gene is TRBV11-2, the J gene TRBJ1-1; 7 bases line up with TRBD1. V dropped 5 bases and J dropped 0; count of bases not matched to a gene: 6. Germline values: CDR1 SGHAT, CDR2 FQNNGV. The CDR3 loop spans 15 amino acids. The CDR3 DNA sequence: TGTGCCAGCAGCGCGTGGGACAGTGTGAACACTGAAGCTTTCTTT. It translates to CASSAWDSVNTEAFF.

The chain combines TRBV2 with TRBJ1-5, with D possibly being TRBD1 (5 bases). The ends were cut back, 4 bases at V and 0 bases at J, with 7 bases in the middle. Germline V lookup: CDR1 SNHLY, CDR2 FYNNEI. The CDR3 has 14 amino acids. The CDR3 DNA reads TGTGCCAGCAGTGGGGACGTTAGCAATCAGCCCCAGCATTTT. Its protein is CASSGDVSNQPQHF.

The chain couples TRBV5-1 to TRBJ2-7; TRBD1 is a possible D gene (5 bases). This CDR3 has 14 residues. Deletions cut 0 bases from V and 5 bases from J, with 12 bases between. The V gene's germline CDR1 is SGHRS and CDR2 YFSETQ. CDR3 DNA sequence: TGCGCCAGCAGCTTGGCTGGCAGGGTGGACGAGCAGTACTTC. Its translation: CASSLAGRVDEQYF.

This chain joins TRBV5-4 and TRBJ1-1, with D possibly TRBD1 on 6 matching bases. This CDR3 comprises 12 residues. Germline loops: CDR1 SGHNT, CDR2 YYREEE (reference sequence). The V end was cut by 4 bases, the J end by 10 bases, with 14 bases between. The CDR3: CASSGGGGRAFF. CDR3 nucleotide sequence: TGTGCCAGCAGCGGGGGAGGGGGGCGAGCTTTCTTT. Together with reference TRBV5-4 and TRBJ1-1, the CDR3 gives the full variable domain: ETGVTQSPTHLIKTRGQQVTLRCSSQSGHNTVSWYQQALGQGPQFIFQYYREEENGRGNFPPRFSGLQFPNYSSELNVNALELDDSALYLCASSGGGGRAFFGQGTRLTVV.

The V and J genes are TRBV10-1 and TRBJ2-2, with 7 bases fitting TRBD1. Germline lookup yields CDR1 WNHNN and CDR2 SYGVQD (reference sequence). The CDR3 covers 14 residues. The trim removed 6 bases at V and 3 bases at J, leaving 4 bases unmatched. The CDR3 DNA is TGCGCCAGCAGGCCGGGGACAGACACCGGGGAGCTGTTTTTT. This sequence encodes CASRPGTDTGELFF.

V usage is TRBV15 and J usage is TRBJ2-7, with D unclear. V was clipped by 0 bases and J by 6 bases, with 6 bases between them. This CDR3 contains 12 residues. Per the germline V gene, CDR1 is LNHNV and CDR2 is YYDKDF (reference sequence). The CDR3 reads CATSRDFGEQYF. The DNA of the CDR3 is TGTGCCACCAGCAGAGACTTTGGCGAGCAGTACTTC.

As concerns this clone: The DNA is omitted, as the CDR3 cannot be located on it reliably, and the CDR3 follows TCRdb's listing. V gene TRBV6-6 combines with J gene TRBJ1-1. Germline-derived CDR1 and CDR2 are MNHNY and SVGAGI (reference sequence). The CDR3 spans 12 amino acids, including both terminal residues. The CDR3 is CASSTSGGEAFF.

The rearrangement joins TRBV28 to TRBJ2-7; the D gene is possibly TRBD1 (6 bases). Trimming shortened V by 6 bases and J by 2 bases, and 11 bases separated the two germline ends. Looked up from germline, CDR1 is MDHEN and CDR2 is SYDVKM. The CDR3 loop spans 13 amino acids. This CDR3 is CASREQGTYEQYF. CDR3 in DNA: TGTGCCAGCAGAGAACAGGGAACCTACGAGCAGTACTTC.